A selection of T cell receptor beta chains follows, all from one sample in a study of shared clonotypes between healthy human individuals. Repertoires were generated with immunoSEQ multiplex PCR, while TCRdb's copy carries only in-frame clones and drops some. The repertoire holds about 2 million clones, with about 95% as singletons. Material: naive CD4+ T cells sorted from blood. The receptors stem from a man between 18 and 35 years old in good health. CDR3s include the opening cysteine and the closing phenylalanine or tryptophan. The D gene is left open where the match is weak. Size is stated for part of the rows, as once, few or many counts, or as a class when the clone is expanded.

D	V	size	J	DNA	CDR3
TRBD2	TRBV6-6	once	TRBJ2-5	TGTGCCAGCAGTTCCAGACTAGCGGGGGGACAGACCCAGTACTTC	CASSSRLAGGQTQYF
TRBD1	TRBV4-1	NA	TRBJ1-6	TGCGCCAGCAGCCAAGATCTTAGGCAGGGGGGCTCCTATAATTCACCCCTCCACTTT	CASSQDLRQGGSYNSPLHF
NA	TRBV9	NA	TRBJ2-3	TGTGCCAGCAGCGTAGCTTCAGGGCCTAGCACAGATACGCAGTATTTT	CASSVASGPSTDTQYF
NA	TRBV27	NA	TRBJ1-2	TGTGCCAGCAGTCCAAGCCCCGACAGCTATGGCTACACCTTC	CASSPSPDSYGYTF
TRBD1	TRBV20-1	NA	TRBJ2-7	TGCAGTGCTTATTATACCGGGACAGGGATCTTC	CSAYYTGTGIF
TRBD2	TRBV7-9	NA	TRBJ2-5	TGTGCCAGCAGCAATTGGGGGGGTGGAATGAAAGAGACCCAGTACTTC	CASSNWGGGMKETQYF
NA	TRBV9	NA	TRBJ2-5	TGTGCCAGCAGCGTGTACAGCCAAGAGACCCAGTACTTC	CASSVYSQETQYF
NA	TRBV6-1	NA	TRBJ1-4	TGTGCCAGCAGTCCCGAGGCCGCAACTAATGAAAAACTGTTTTTT	CASSPEAATNEKLFF
TRBD1	TRBV11-2	once	TRBJ1-1	TGTGCCAGCAGCTTAGAGACAGGGGGCTGGAGCACTGAAGCTTTCTTT	CASSLETGGWSTEAFF
NA	TRBV27	NA	TRBJ2-5	TGTGCCAGCAGTCTCCGCGAGGAGGGAGAGACCCAGTACTTC	CASSLREEGETQYF
TRBD2	TRBV14	NA	TRBJ2-1	TGTGCCAGCAGCCAAGATTCCGGGAGGGCCTACAATGAGCAGTTCTTC	CASSQDSGRAYNEQFF
NA	TRBV28	NA	TRBJ1-5	TGTGCCAGCAGTTTAGCAGGATTGTTGAGCAATCAGCCCCAGCATTTT	CASSLAGLLSNQPQHF
TRBD1	TRBV27	NA	TRBJ1-2	TGTGCCAGCAGTCATACAGGGGACTATGGCTACACCTTC	CASSHTGDYGYTF
NA	TRBV14	NA	TRBJ1-1	TGTGCCAGCAGCCGTTGGCTGAACACTGAAGCTTTCTTT	CASSRWLNTEAFF
TRBD1	TRBV10-3	NA	TRBJ2-7	TGTGCCATCAGTGCCGGGACAGGGGGCGGGTACGAGCAGTACTTC	CAISAGTGGGYEQYF
TRBD2	TRBV7-2	NA	TRBJ2-7	TGTGCCAGCAGCCCTTCCAGCGGGAGCTCCAACTACGAGCAGTACTTC	CASSPSSGSSNYEQYF
TRBD2	TRBV29-1	NA	TRBJ2-3	TGCAGCGTTCGTATCGCTAGCGGGGGGAGGGCAGATACGCAGTATTTT	CSVRIASGGRADTQYF
NA	TRBV6-5	NA	TRBJ2-7	TGTGCCAGCAGTCCCTCTTTTCCCCGGGGCGAGCAGTACTTC	CASSPSFPRGEQYF
NA	TRBV6-5	NA	TRBJ2-7	TGTGCCAGCAGTGGACGCAGGGAGAGGAACGAGCAGTACTTC	CASSGRRERNEQYF
NA	TRBV6-6	once	TRBJ1-3	TGTGCCAGCAGTTACGGGGAATCTGGAAACACCATATATTTT	CASSYGESGNTIYF
TRBD2	TRBV28	NA	TRBJ2-3	TGTGCCAGCAGTATGGGACTAGCGGGAGGTGGGACAGATACGCAGTATTTT	CASSMGLAGGGTDTQYF
TRBD2	TRBV5-1	NA	TRBJ2-1	TGCGCCAGCAGCTTCCAGGGTTTCAGCGGGAGGACACTCCTCCCTAATGAGCAGTTCTTC	CASSFQGFSGRTLLPNEQFF
TRBD1	TRBV7-2	NA	TRBJ2-5	TGTGCCAGCAGACCGAGGGAGGCAGGGGGCGGCGAGACCCAGTACTTC	CASRPREAGGGETQYF
NA	TRBV18	NA	TRBJ1-6	TGTGCCAGCTCGGGAAATATGGATTCACCCCTCCACTTT	CASSGNMDSPLHF
NA	TRBV7-8	NA	TRBJ1-6	TGTGCCAGCAGCTTAGCCGGAAATTCACCCCTCCACTTT	CASSLAGNSPLHF
TRBD1	TRBV7-9	NA	TRBJ2-7	TGTGCCAGCACCCAAGACAGGGGAGTCTACGAGCAGTACTTC	CASTQDRGVYEQYF
TRBD2	TRBV30	NA	TRBJ2-5	TGTGCCTGGTCTAGCGGGGGATTACAAGAGACCCAGTACTTC	CAWSSGGLQETQYF
TRBD1	TRBV10-3	NA	TRBJ1-5	TGTGCCATCAGGGGACAGGGTGACAATCAGCCCCAGCATTTT	CAIRGQGDNQPQHF
NA	TRBV6-1	NA	TRBJ1-6	TGTGCCACTCACAAGAGCTCCTATAATTCACCCCTCCACTTT	CATHKSSYNSPLHF
NA	TRBV7-9	NA	TRBJ2-1	TGTGCCAGCGGCGGCTACAATGAGCAGTTCTTC	CASGGYNEQFF
TRBD2	TRBV27	NA	TRBJ2-1	TGTGCCAGCAGCCCTAGCGGGGGGTCCTACAATGAGCAGTTCTTC	CASSPSGGSYNEQFF
NA	TRBV9	NA	TRBJ2-1	TGTGCCAGCAGCGTAGACGGACAGAACTACAATGAGCAGTTCTTC	CASSVDGQNYNEQFF
NA	TRBV6-5	NA	TRBJ2-2	TGTGCCAGCAGTTCATGGTCCGGGGTTTCTGGGGAGCTGTTTTTT	CASSSWSGVSGELFF
TRBD1	TRBV4-3	NA	TRBJ2-7	TGCGCCAGCAGCCAAGACAGACAGGGTAGCCTGTACTTC	CASSQDRQGSLYF
NA	TRBV5-1	few	TRBJ1-2	TGCGCCAGCAGCTTGGACAGGGCTTACTATGGCTACACCTTC	CASSLDRAYYGYTF
NA	TRBV5-1	NA	TRBJ1-5	TGCGCCAGCAGCTTGGATGCAGGGAATAGCAATCAGCCCCAGCATTTT	CASSLDAGNSNQPQHF
NA	TRBV28	NA	TRBJ1-2	TGTGCCAGCAGTTTTGTGTGGGAGTCTAGGGACTTCTATGGCTACACCTTC	CASSFVWESRDFYGYTF
TRBD1	TRBV5-1	NA	TRBJ1-1	TGCGCCAGCAGCTTACCCGGGACAGGGGGCAGCGGTTATGGGACTGAAGCTTTCTTT	CASSLPGTGGSGYGTEAFF
TRBD1	TRBV5-1	NA	TRBJ2-7	TGCGCCAGCAGCCCGACAGGGGGCTCCTGGGAGCAGTACTTC	CASSPTGGSWEQYF
TRBD2	TRBV11-3	NA	TRBJ2-2	TGTGCCAGCAGCACGGGACTAGCCACCGGGGAGCTGTTTTTT	CASSTGLATGELFF
TRBD2	TRBV6-1	NA	TRBJ2-5	TGTGCCAGCAGTGAAGGGTGGAGGACTAGCGGACAAGAGACCCAGTACTTC	CASSEGWRTSGQETQYF
NA	TRBV7-9	NA	TRBJ1-4	TGTGCCAGCAGCTTAGGGGCAGCCTATAATGAAAAACTGTTTTTT	CASSLGAAYNEKLFF
NA	TRBV7-9	NA	TRBJ2-1	TGTGCCAGCAGCTTAACAACAGAGGGAAATGAGCAGTTCTTC	CASSLTTEGNEQFF
NA	TRBV6-1	once	TRBJ1-5	TGTGCCAGCGCGGGGGGACAAAATAGCAATCAGCCCCAGCATTTT	CASAGGQNSNQPQHF
TRBD2	TRBV7-2	NA	TRBJ2-1	TGTGCCAGCAGCTTCCCAGGAGGGACTAGCGAAACCTACAATGAGCAGTTCTTC	CASSFPGGTSETYNEQFF
NA	TRBV20-1	few	TRBJ2-3	TGCAGTGCCGCCACAGATACGCAGTATTTT	CSAATDTQYF
NA	TRBV30	NA	TRBJ1-5	TGTGCCTGGAGTGTATCGGATAGCAATCAGCCCCAGCATTTT	CAWSVSDSNQPQHF
NA	TRBV10-3	NA	TRBJ2-7	TGTGCCATCACCGCCCGGACTGGGAGCAACTACGAGCAGTACTTC	CAITARTGSNYEQYF
NA	TRBV2	NA	TRBJ2-3	TGTGCCAGCGTGGCGATTTGGGGCCAGGCCACAGATACGCAGTATTTT	CASVAIWGQATDTQYF
NA	TRBV29-1	NA	TRBJ1-1	TGCAGCGTTGTAGGTAGTTTCACTGAAGCTTTCTTT	CSVVGSFTEAFF
NA	TRBV5-4	once	TRBJ1-5	TGTGCCAGCGACACAGGAAACACCTATGAATCACGGCCCCAGCATTTT	CASDTGNTYESRPQHF
NA	TRBV9	NA	TRBJ2-5	TGTGCCAGCAGCCCTACTCCACAGGGTTCGGAAGAGACCCAGTACTTC	CASSPTPQGSEETQYF
NA	TRBV15	NA	TRBJ1-3	TGTGCCACCAGCAGAGACAAGGGTTCTGGAAACACCATATATTTT	CATSRDKGSGNTIYF
NA	TRBV6-1	NA	TRBJ1-2	TGTGTCAGCAGTGAAGTCCAGGCCTACTATGGCTACACCTTC	CVSSEVQAYYGYTF
TRBD1	TRBV7-3	NA	TRBJ1-1	TGTGCCAGCAGCCGGACAGGGGCGGAAACTGAAGCTTTCTTT	CASSRTGAETEAFF
NA	TRBV2	few	TRBJ2-2	TGTGCCAGCAGTGAAGGGAGTTACACCGGGGAGCTGTTTTTT	CASSEGSYTGELFF
TRBD2	TRBV25-1	once	TRBJ2-4	TGTGCCAGCAGTGTCCCCAGCGGGGGAAACATTCAGTACTTC	CASSVPSGGNIQYF
NA	TRBV9	NA	TRBJ2-5	TGTGCCAGCAGCGTAGGGGTGAGCACCAATGACGGGACCCAGTACTTC	CASSVGVSTNDGTQYF
NA	TRBV10-2	NA	TRBJ1-6	TGCGCCAGCAGCTTGGCGAGCTCCTATAATTCACCCCTCCACTTT	CASSLASSYNSPLHF
NA	TRBV15	NA	TRBJ1-5	TGTGCCACCAGCAGAGACAGGGTTCAGCCCCAGCATTTT	CATSRDRVQPQHF